These T cell receptor beta chains were read from a single sample in a study of healthy donors' naive CD4 and CD8 T cells. MiXCR was run by TCRdb on the reads, yielding one entry per CDR3 protein. The table includes approximately 180,000 distinct CDR3 sequences, about four fifths detected once. Material for sequencing was naive CD4+ and CD8+ T cells sorted from blood, pooled from several donors. Receptor source: a pool of human donors in good health; the sample pools cells from several healthy donors. Both conserved end residues are part of each CDR3. Each record gives: clone size, V gene, D gene, J gene, CDR3 protein, CDR3 DNA. The D gene is left open where the match is weak. Size is stated for part of the rows, as once, few or many counts, or as a class when the clone is expanded.

few	TRBV27	-	TRBJ2-2	CASSTLANTGELFF	TGTGCCAGCAGTACTCTAGCGAACACCGGGGAGCTGTTTTTT
-	TRBV7-9	TRBD2	TRBJ2-1	CASSLPLAGSSYNEQFF	TGTGCCAGCAGCTTACCCCTAGCGGGCAGCTCCTACAATGAGCAGTTCTTC
once	TRBV29-1	TRBD1	TRBJ1-2	CSVGQGEDYGYTF	TGCAGCGTTGGCCAGGGGGAGGACTATGGCTACACCTTC
-	TRBV29-1	-	TRBJ1-1	CSVEAGDYMNTEAFF	TGCAGCGTTGAAGCTGGGGACTACATGAACACTGAAGCTTTCTTT
-	TRBV4-1	TRBD2	TRBJ2-7	CASSQVSPGLLTTEQYF	TGCGCCAGCAGCCAAGTATCTCCGGGACTACTTACCACCGAGCAGTACTTC
-	TRBV5-6	-	TRBJ1-3	CASSLMTASRNTIYF	TGTGCCAGCAGCTTGATGACAGCCTCTAGAAACACCATATATTTT
-	TRBV30	-	TRBJ2-7	CAWSQGNWYEQYF	TGTGCCTGGAGTCAGGGAAACTGGTACGAGCAGTACTTC
-	TRBV2	-	TRBJ1-6	CASSRRGTLVSPLHF	TGTGCCAGCAGTCGCCGGGGGACTCTCGTTTCACCCCTCCACTTT
-	TRBV7-2	-	TRBJ2-2	CASSLWAGAGELFF	TGTGCCAGCAGCTTATGGGCAGGTGCCGGGGAGCTGTTTTTT
-	TRBV7-3	-	TRBJ2-2	CASSPGRPTGELFF	TGTGCCAGCAGCCCGGGACGGCCCACCGGGGAGCTGTTTTTT
-	TRBV29-1	-	TRBJ2-5	CSVEGGSETQYF	TGCAGCGTTGAGGGGGGATCAGAGACCCAGTACTTC
-	TRBV29-1	-	TRBJ1-1	CSVEPGHRNTEAFF	TGCAGCGTTGAACCGGGACATCGGAACACTGAAGCTTTCTTT
-	TRBV12-3/TRBV12-4	-	TRBJ1-1	CASSFDEGNTEAFF	TGTGCCAGCAGTTTCGACGAGGGGAACACTGAAGCTTTCTTT
-	TRBV19	-	TRBJ2-1	CASSIDNEAEIAYNEQFF	TGTGCCAGTAGTATAGACAATGAGGCCGAGATAGCCTACAATGAGCAGTTCTTC
-	TRBV29-1	TRBD2	TRBJ2-3	CSGQRTSGVSTDTQYF	TGCAGCGGTCAACGAACTAGCGGGGTTAGCACAGATACGCAGTATTTT
-	TRBV19	-	TRBJ2-1	CASSNLVNEQFF	TGTGCCAGTAGTAACCTAGTGAATGAGCAGTTCTTC
-	TRBV6-2/TRBV6-3	TRBD1	TRBJ2-5	CASSYSGQGVGETQYF	TGTGCCAGCAGTTATTCGGGACAGGGCGTTGGAGAGACCCAGTACTTC
-	TRBV6-2/TRBV6-3	TRBD1	TRBJ1-6	CASTRTGKNSPLHF	TGTGCCAGCACCAGGACAGGGAAGAATTCACCCCTCCACTTT
-	TRBV29-1	-	TRBJ1-2	CSVVHRAFNYGYTF	TGCAGCGTTGTACACAGGGCTTTTAACTATGGCTACACCTTC
-	TRBV20-1	-	TRBJ1-2	CSARSGTYTYGYTF	TGCAGTGCTAGAAGCGGGACATACACTTATGGCTACACCTTC
-	TRBV29-1	TRBD2	TRBJ2-3	CSVDGGGAIDTQYF	TGCAGCGTTGACGGCGGGGGGGCAATAGATACGCAGTATTTT
-	TRBV25-1	TRBD1	TRBJ1-2	CASSEGQGSNYGYTF	TGTGCCAGCAGTGAAGGACAGGGTTCTAACTATGGCTACACCTTC
-	TRBV29-1	TRBD1	TRBJ2-1	CSVYTGAPLDEQFF	TGCAGCGTTTATACAGGGGCCCCACTCGATGAGCAGTTCTTC
few	TRBV29-1	-	TRBJ1-2	CSVEESTNYGYTF	TGCAGCGTTGAAGAATCGACCAACTATGGCTACACCTTC
-	TRBV6-6	TRBD1	TRBJ1-6	CASSYAPGTEYNSPLHF	TGTGCCAGCAGTTACGCTCCCGGGACAGAATATAATTCACCCCTCCACTTT
-	TRBV12-5	-	TRBJ1-2	CASGLPGAYGYTF	TGTGCTAGTGGTTTACCTGGGGCCTATGGCTACACCTTC
-	TRBV29-1	-	TRBJ2-2	CSVAAPTGELFF	TGCAGCGTGGCGGCTCCAACCGGGGAGCTGTTTTTT
-	TRBV6-2/TRBV6-3	TRBD1	TRBJ2-7	CASSTLIFSTGDYEQYF	TGTGCCAGCAGTACCCTCATATTCTCGACAGGGGACTACGAGCAGTACTTC
-	TRBV30	-	TRBJ2-7	CAWGLGDEQYF	TGTGCCTGGGGACTTGGGGACGAGCAGTACTTC
once	TRBV28	-	TRBJ1-2	CASSPGTLLEGYTF	TGTGCCAGCAGCCCCGGTACGCTTTTGGAGGGCTACACCTTC
few	TRBV27	-	TRBJ2-7	CASSWGLLYEQYF	TGTGCCAGCAGCTGGGGCCTTCTCTACGAGCAGTACTTC
-	TRBV28	-	TRBJ1-6	CASSAYYTNSPLHF	TGTGCCAGCAGTGCCTACTACACTAATTCACCCCTCCACTTT
-	TRBV6-2/TRBV6-3	-	TRBJ2-5	CASSYRGPGETQYF	TGTGCCAGCAGTTACCGGGGGCCTGGGGAGACCCAGTACTTC
few	TRBV12-3/TRBV12-4	-	TRBJ1-1	CASSFSGPGGTEAFF	TGTGCCAGCAGTTTTTCCGGGCCGGGCGGCACTGAAGCTTTCTTT
-	TRBV19	-	TRBJ1-2	CASTGDSDYGYTF	TGTGCCAGTACGGGGGATTCCGACTATGGCTACACCTTC
once	TRBV29-1	-	TRBJ1-1	CSVKQGISVLNTEAFF	TGCAGCGTTAAACAGGGAATCAGTGTTTTAAACACTGAAGCTTTCTTT
few	TRBV29-1	TRBD1	TRBJ1-1	CSVCRDSDLNTEAFF	TGCAGCGTTTGCCGGGACAGCGATCTGAACACTGAAGCTTTCTTT
-	TRBV29-1	-	TRBJ2-3	CSVVANTQYF	TGCAGCGTTGTAGCGAATACGCAGTATTTT
-	TRBV4-3	-	TRBJ2-1	CASSQRGRLGHGNEQFF	TGCGCCAGCAGCCAGAGGGGCCGCTTGGGTCACGGGAATGAGCAGTTCTTC
-	TRBV12-3/TRBV12-4	TRBD2	TRBJ2-1	CASSSGASGSWIRVEQFF	TGTGCCAGCAGTTCCGGAGCTAGCGGGAGCTGGATACGAGTGGAGCAGTTCTTC
-	TRBV5-4	TRBD2	TRBJ2-5	CASSLSSGRVGQETQYF	TGTGCCAGCAGCTTGTCTAGCGGGAGGGTTGGACAAGAGACCCAGTACTTC
many	TRBV18	-	TRBJ2-7	CASSPGGSYEQYF	TGTGCCAGCTCACCAGGGGGCTCCTACGAGCAGTACTTC
once	TRBV19	TRBD1	TRBJ1-5	CASMAGGQPQHF	TGTGCCAGTATGGCAGGGGGCCAGCCCCAGCATTTT
-	TRBV6-2/TRBV6-3	-	TRBJ1-1	CASSRQFEAFF	TGTGCCAGCAGTAGGCAGTTTGAAGCTTTCTTT
-	TRBV6-1	-	TRBJ1-1	CASSFDPNTEAFF	TGTGCCAGCTCCTTTGACCCGAACACTGAAGCTTTCTTT
-	TRBV29-1	TRBD1	TRBJ2-5	CSVESGQGTQYF	TGCAGCGTTGAGAGCGGACAGGGGACCCAGTACTTC
-	TRBV6-5	-	TRBJ1-1	CASSYSGRSDTEAFF	TGTGCCAGCAGTTACTCGGGGAGAAGCGACACTGAAGCTTTCTTT
-	TRBV10-3	TRBD1	TRBJ1-1	CAIKAGTGINTEAFF	TGTGCCATCAAGGCAGGGACAGGGATCAACACTGAAGCTTTCTTT
once	TRBV27	-	TRBJ2-1	CASSLGQVYNEQFF	TGTGCCAGCAGTTTAGGGCAGGTATACAATGAGCAGTTCTTC
-	TRBV6-1	TRBD1	TRBJ2-2	CASSHRGFDTGELFF	TGTGCCAGCAGCCACAGGGGATTTGATACCGGGGAGCTGTTTTTT